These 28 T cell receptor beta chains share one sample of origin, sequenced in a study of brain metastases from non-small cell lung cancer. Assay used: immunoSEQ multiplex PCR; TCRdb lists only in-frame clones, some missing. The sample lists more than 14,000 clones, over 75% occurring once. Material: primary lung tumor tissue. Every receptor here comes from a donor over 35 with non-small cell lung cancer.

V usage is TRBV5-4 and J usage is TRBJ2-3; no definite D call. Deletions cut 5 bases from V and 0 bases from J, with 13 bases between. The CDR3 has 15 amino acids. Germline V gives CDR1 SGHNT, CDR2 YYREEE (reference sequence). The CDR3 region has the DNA TGTGCCAGCAGTTCCGGACCTACTAGCACAGATACGCAGTATTTT. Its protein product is CASSSGPTSTDTQYF.

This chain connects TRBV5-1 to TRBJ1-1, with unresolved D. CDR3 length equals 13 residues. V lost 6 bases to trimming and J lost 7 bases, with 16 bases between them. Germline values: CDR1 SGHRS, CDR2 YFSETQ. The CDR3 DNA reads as TGCGCCAGCACCACTACAGAGGTCGGTGAAGCTTTCTTT. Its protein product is CASTTTEVGEAFF.

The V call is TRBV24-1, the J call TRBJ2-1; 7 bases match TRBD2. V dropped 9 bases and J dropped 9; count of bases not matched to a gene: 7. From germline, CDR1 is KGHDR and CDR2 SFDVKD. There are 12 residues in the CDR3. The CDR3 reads CATLGQRGEQFF. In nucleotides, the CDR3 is TGTGCCACCCTGGGGCAGCGGGGTGAGCAGTTCTTC.

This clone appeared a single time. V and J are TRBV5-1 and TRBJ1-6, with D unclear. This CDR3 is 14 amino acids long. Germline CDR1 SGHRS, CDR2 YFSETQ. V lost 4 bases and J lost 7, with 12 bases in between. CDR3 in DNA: TGCGCCAGCAGCCTGGACGGATTAAATTCACCCCTCCACTTT. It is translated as CASSLDGLNSPLHF.

CDR3 coding DNA: TGTGCCAGCAGCTCCGGGACTAGCGTCTACAATGAGCAGTTCTTC. Its translation: CASSSGTSVYNEQFF. V is TRBV5-8 and J is TRBJ2-1, with 10 bases that match TRBD2. The trim removed 3 bases at V and 3 bases at J, leaving 3 bases unmatched. The germline gives CDR1 SGHTS, CDR2 YDEGEE. The CDR3 extends over 15 amino acids.

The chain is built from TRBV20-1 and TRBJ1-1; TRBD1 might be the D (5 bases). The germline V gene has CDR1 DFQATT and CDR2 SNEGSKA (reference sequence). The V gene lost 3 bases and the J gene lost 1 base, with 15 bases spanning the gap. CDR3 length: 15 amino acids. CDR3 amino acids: CSASIFWGTNTEAFF. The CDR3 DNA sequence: TGCAGTGCTAGTATTTTTTGGGGGACGAACACTGAAGCTTTCTTT.

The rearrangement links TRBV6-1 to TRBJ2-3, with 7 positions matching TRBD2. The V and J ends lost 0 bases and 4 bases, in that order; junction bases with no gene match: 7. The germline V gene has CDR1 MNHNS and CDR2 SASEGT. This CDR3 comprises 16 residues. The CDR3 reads CASSEARGISPDTQYF. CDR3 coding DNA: TGTGCCAGCAGTGAAGCGCGGGGGATATCCCCAGATACGCAGTATTTT.

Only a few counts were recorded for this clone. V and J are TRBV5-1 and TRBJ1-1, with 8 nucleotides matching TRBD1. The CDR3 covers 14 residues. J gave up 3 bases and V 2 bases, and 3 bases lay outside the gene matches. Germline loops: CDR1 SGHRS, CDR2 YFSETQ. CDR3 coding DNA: TGCGCCAGCAGCTTTACAGGGGGGGACACTGAAGCTTTCTTT. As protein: CASSFTGGDTEAFF.

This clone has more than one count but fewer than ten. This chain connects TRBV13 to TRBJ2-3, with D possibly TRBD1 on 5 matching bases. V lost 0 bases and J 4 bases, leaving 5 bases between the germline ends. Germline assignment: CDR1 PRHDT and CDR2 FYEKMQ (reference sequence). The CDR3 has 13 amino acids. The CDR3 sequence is CASSLGGPDTQYF. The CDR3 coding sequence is TGTGCCAGCAGCTTAGGGGGGCCAGATACGCAGTATTTT. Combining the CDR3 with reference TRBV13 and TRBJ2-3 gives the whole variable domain AAGVIQSPRHLIKEKRETATLKCYPIPRHDTVYWYQQGPGQDPQFLISFYEKMQSDKGSIPDRFSAQQFSDYHSELNMSSLELGDSALYFCASSLGGPDTQYFGPGTRLTVL.

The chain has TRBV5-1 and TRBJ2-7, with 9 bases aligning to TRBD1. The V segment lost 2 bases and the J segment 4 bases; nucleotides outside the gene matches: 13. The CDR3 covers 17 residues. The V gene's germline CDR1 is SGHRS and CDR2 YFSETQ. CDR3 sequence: CASSLIRGDRVFYEQYF. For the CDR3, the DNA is TGCGCCAGCAGCTTAATTCGAGGGGACAGGGTCTTTTACGAGCAGTACTTC. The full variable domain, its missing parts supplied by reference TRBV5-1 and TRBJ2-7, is KAGVTQTPRYLIKTRGQQVTLSCSPISGHRSVSWYQQTPGQGLQFLFEYFSETQRNKGNFPGRFSGRQFSNSRSEMNVSTLELGDSALYLCASSLIRGDRVFYEQYFGPGTRLTVT.

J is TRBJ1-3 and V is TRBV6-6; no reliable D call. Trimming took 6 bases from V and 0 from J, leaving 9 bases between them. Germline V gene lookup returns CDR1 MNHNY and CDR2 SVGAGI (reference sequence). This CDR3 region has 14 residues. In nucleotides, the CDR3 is TGTGCCAGCAGGTACGGAGACTCTGGAAACACCATATATTTT. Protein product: CASRYGDSGNTIYF.

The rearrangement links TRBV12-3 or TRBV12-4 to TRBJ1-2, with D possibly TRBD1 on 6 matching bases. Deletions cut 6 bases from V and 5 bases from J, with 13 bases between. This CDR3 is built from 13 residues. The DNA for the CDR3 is TGTGCCAGCAGCCGGGACACAGTTTATGGCTACACCTTC. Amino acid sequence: CASSRDTVYGYTF.

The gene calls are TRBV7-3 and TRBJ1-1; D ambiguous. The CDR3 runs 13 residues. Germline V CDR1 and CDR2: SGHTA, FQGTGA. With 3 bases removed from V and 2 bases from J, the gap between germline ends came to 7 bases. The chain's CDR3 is CASSLSANTEAFF. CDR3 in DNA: TGTGCCAGCAGCTTGTCTGCCAACACTGAAGCTTTCTTT.

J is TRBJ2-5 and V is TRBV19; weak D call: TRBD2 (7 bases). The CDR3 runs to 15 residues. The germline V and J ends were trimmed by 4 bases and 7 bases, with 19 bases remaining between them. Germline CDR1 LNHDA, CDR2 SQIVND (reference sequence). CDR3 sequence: CASSKGGSFTGTQYF. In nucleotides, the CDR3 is TGTGCCAGTAGTAAGGGGGGGAGCTTTACCGGGACCCAGTACTTC.

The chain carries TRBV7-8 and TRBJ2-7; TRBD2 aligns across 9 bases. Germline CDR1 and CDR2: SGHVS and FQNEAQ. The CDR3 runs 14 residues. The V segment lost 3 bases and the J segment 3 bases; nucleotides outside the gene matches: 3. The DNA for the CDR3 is TGTGCCAGCAGCTTGGGACTAGCCCGCTACGAGCAGTACTTC. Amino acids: CASSLGLARYEQYF.

The CDR3 DNA sequence: TGTGCCAGCAGGCGGGTTGACTCCTACGAGCAGTACTTC. This codes for CASRRVDSYEQYF. This chain connects TRBV27 to TRBJ2-7, with a possible D match to TRBD2 (5 bases). The CDR3 has 13 amino acids. Germline V gene sequence: CDR1 MNHEY, CDR2 SMNVEV (reference sequence). V was shortened by 6 bases and J by 0 bases, with 9 bases between the two germline ends.

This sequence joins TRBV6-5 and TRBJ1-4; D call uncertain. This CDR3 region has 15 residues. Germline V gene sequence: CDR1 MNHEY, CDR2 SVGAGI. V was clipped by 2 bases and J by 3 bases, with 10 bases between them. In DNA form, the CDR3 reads TGTGCCAGCAGTTACGATGGGAGGGCTAATGAAAAACTGTTTTTT. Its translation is CASSYDGRANEKLFF.

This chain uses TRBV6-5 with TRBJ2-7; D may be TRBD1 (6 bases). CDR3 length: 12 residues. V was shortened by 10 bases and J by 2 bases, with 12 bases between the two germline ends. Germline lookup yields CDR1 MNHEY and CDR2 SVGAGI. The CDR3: CATRDTTYEQYF. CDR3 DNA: TGTGCCACCCGGGACACTACCTACGAGCAGTACTTC.

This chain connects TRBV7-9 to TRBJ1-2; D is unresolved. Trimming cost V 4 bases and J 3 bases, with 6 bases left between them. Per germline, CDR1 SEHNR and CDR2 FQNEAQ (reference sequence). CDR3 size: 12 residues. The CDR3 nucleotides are TGTGCCAGCAGCTCCTTCGACTATGGCTACACCTTC. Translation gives CASSSFDYGYTF. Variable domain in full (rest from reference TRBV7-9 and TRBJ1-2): DTGVSQNPRHKITKRGQNVTFRCDPISEHNRLYWYRQTLGQGPEFLTYFQNEAQLEKSRLLSDRFSAERPKGSFSTLEIQRTEQGDSAMYLCASSSFDYGYTFGSGTRLTVV.

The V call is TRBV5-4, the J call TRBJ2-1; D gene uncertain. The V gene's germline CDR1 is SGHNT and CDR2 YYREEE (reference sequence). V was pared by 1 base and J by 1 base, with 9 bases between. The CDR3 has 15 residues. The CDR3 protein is CASSLRVGSYNEQFF. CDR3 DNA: TGTGCCAGCAGCTTGAGGGTGGGGTCCTACAATGAGCAGTTCTTC.

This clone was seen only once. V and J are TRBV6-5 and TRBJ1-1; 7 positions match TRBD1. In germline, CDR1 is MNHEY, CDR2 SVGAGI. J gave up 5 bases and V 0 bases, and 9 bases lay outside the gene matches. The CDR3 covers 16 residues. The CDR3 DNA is TGTGCCAGCAGTTACTCCGCGACAGGGATTGGAACTGAAGCTTTCTTT. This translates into CASSYSATGIGTEAFF.

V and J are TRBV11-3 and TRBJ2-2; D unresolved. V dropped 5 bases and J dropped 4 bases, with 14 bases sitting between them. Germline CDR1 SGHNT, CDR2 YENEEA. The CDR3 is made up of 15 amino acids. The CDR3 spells CASSRWGHGTGELFF. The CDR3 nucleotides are TGTGCCAGCAGCAGATGGGGTCACGGCACCGGGGAGCTGTTTTTT.

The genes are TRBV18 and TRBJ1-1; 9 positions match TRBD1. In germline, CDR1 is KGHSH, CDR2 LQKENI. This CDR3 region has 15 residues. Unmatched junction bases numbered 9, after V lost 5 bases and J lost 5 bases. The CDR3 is CASSLYRGQGTEAFF. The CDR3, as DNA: TGTGCCAGCTCATTATACAGGGGGCAGGGAACTGAAGCTTTCTTT.

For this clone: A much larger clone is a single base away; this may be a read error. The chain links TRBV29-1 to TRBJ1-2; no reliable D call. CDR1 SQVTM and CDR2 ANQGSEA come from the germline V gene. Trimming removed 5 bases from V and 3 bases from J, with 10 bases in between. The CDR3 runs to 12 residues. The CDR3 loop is CSVTLMDYGYTF. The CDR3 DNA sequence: TGCAGCGTTACCTTAATGGACTATGGCTACACCTTC.

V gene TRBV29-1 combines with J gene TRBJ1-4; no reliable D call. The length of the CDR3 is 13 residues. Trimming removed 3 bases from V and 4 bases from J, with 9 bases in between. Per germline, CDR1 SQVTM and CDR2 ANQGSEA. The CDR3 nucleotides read TGCAGCGTTGAGTCTCCCTTTAATGAAAAACTGTTTTTT. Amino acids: CSVESPFNEKLFF.

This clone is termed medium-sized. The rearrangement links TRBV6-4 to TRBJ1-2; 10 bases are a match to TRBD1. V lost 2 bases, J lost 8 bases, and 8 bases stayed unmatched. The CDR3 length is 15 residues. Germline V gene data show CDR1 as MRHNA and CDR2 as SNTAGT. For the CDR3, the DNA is TGTGCCAGCAGTGACACGGGACAGGGGCTGGGAGGCTACACCTTC. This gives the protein CASSDTGQGLGGYTF.

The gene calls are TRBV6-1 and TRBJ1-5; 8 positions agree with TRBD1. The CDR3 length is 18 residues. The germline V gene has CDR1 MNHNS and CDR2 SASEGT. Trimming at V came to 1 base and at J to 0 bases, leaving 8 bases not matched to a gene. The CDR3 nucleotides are TGTGCCAGCAGTGAAGATTTTCCCGGGACAGGTAGCAATCAGCCCCAGCATTTT. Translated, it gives CASSEDFPGTGSNQPQHF.

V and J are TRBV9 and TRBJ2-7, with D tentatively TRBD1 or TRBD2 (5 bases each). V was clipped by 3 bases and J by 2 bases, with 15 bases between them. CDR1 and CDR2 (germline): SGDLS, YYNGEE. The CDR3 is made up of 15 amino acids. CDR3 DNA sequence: TGTGCCAGCAGCGCCTCATCTGGGACCACCTACGAGCAGTACTTC. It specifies CASSASSGTTYEQYF. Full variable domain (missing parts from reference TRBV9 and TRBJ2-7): DSGVTQTPKHLITATGQRVTLRCSPRSGDLSVYWYQQSLDQGLQFLIQYYNGEERAKGNILERFSAQQFPDLHSELNLSSLELGDSALYFCASSASSGTTYEQYFGPGTRLTVT.